What follows is one TCR beta chain and its context. With V trimmed by 6 bases and J by 5 bases, 10 bases remained unmatched. The CDR3 is made up of 14 amino acids. CDR1 SQVTM and CDR2 ANQGSEA come from the germline V gene. This sample is drawn from a study of blood T cell repertoires in COVID-19. Study-level information: Collection of acute and convalescent COVID-19 samples took place in the United States, Italy and Spain. T cells, B-cell-depleted T cells, or PBMCs provided the cDNA or gDNA that served as material.

Original analysis: Amplification from reference gene primers served as the basis for estimated nucleated cell counts. The data were produced by immunoSEQ multiplex PCR, yet TCRdb's version contains in-frame clones alone and is incomplete. V, J and clone size are taken as reported in that table, and D and trimming were inferred from the DNA itself. Of about 250,000 clones listed, 70% to 90% are singletons. The chain carries TRBV29-1 and TRBJ2-3; 8 nucleotides agree with TRBD2. The sequence derives from a man older than 75 with acute or convalescent COVID-19. The specimen was peripheral blood. The CDR3 loop reads CSVGEGGGKDTQYF. CDR3 DNA: TGCAGCGTAGGGGAAGGCGGGGGGAAAGATACGCAGTATTTT.